This TCR beta chain was documented in a study of blood T cells in healthy people across ages. With a J-beta primer mix and a sample-barcoded 5' primer, a second PCR ran 7 to 11 cycles. From the 5' RACE reads, TCRdb called clonotypes with MiXCR, one entry per CDR3 protein. The sample includes almost 800,000 distinct CDR3 sequences, roughly 60% of them seen just once. The ends were cut back, 3 bases at V and 6 bases at J, with 10 bases in the middle. The CDR3 has 13 amino acids. About this clonotype itself: Its matching antigen is unknown.

Extraction yielded at least 6 micrograms of total RNA per sample. Overall study results and limits: Investigators treated diversity estimates from one million T cells as underestimates. Per million T cells, the diversity of TCR beta decreased roughly linearly as age advanced. What prevented conclusive comparison of naive and antigen-experienced cells was that PBMCs were unsorted.

V is TRBV12-3 or TRBV12-4 and J is TRBJ2-3; perhaps D is TRBD1 or TRBD2 (5 bases each). The sample comprised blood. The sequence came from a man aged 25 to 45 in good health. CDR3 region: CASSFNRDDTQYF. DNA for the CDR3: TGTGCCAGCAGTTTTAACCGGGACGATACGCAGTATTTT.